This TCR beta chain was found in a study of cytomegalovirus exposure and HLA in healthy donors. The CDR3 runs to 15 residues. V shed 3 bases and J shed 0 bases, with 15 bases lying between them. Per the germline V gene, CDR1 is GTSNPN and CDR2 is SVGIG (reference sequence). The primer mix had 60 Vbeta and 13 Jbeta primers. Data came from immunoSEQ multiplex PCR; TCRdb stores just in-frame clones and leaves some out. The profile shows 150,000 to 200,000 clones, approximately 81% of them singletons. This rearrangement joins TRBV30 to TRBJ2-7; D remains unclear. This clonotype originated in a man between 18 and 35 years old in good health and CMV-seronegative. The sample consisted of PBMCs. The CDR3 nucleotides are TGTGCCTGGAGACCCCCAAACACCGACTCCTACGAGCAGTACTTC. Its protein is CAWRPPNTDSYEQYF.